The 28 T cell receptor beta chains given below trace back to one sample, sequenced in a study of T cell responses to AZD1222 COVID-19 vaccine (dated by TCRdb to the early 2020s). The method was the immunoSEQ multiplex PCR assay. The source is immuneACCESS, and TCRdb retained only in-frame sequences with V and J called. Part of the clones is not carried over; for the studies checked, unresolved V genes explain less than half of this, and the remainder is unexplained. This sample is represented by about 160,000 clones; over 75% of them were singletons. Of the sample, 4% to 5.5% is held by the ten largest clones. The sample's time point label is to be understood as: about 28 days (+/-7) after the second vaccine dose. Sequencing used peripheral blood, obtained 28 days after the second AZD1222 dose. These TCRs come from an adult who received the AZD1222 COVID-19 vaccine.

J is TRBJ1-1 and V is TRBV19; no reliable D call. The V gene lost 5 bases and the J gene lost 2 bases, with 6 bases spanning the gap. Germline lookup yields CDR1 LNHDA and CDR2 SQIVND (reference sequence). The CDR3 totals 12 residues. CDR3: CASSFLNTEAFF. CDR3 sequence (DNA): TGTGCCAGTAGTTTTTTAAACACTGAAGCTTTCTTT.

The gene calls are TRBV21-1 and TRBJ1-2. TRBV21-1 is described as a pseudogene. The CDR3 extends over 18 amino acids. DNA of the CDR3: TGTGCCAGCAGCGCCGACCCGCGATGGATGAGCGTGAACTATGGCTACACCTTC. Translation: CASSADPRWMSVNYGYTF.

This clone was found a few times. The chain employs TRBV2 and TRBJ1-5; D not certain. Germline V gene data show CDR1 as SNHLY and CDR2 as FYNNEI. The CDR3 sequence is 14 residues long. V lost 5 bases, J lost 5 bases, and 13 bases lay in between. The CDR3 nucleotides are TGTGCCAGCAGTAGTTGGCTTGGGGATCAGCCCCAGCATTTT. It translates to CASSSWLGDQPQHF.

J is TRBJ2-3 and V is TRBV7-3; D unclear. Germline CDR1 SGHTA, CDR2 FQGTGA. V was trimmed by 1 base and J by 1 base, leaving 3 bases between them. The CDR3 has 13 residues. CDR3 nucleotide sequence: TGTGCCAGCAGCTTAAGCGGCACAGATACGCAGTATTTT. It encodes CASSLSGTDTQYF.

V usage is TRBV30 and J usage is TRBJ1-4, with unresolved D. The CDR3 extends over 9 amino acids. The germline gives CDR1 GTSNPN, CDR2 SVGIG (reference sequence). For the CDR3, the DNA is TGTGTCCCGAATGAAAAACTGTTTTTT. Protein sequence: CVPNEKLFF.

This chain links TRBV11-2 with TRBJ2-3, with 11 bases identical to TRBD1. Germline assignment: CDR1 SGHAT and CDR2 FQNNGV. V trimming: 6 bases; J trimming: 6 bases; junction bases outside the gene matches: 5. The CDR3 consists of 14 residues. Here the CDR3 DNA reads TGTGCCAGCAGTACAGGACAGGGGGCGGATACGCAGTATTTT. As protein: CASSTGQGADTQYF. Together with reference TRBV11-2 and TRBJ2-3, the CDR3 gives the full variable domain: EAGVAQSPRYKIIEKRQSVAFWCNPISGHATLYWYQQILGQGPKLLIQFQNNGVVDDSQLPKDRFSAERLKGVDSTLKIQPAKLEDSAVYLCASSTGQGADTQYFGPGTRLTVL.

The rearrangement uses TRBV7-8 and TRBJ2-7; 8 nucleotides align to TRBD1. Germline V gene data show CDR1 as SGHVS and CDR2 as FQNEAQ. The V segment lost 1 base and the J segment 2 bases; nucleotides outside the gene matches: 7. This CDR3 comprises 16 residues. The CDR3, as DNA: TGTGCCAGCAGCTTAGTGGGACAGGACCGGCCCTACGAGCAGTACTTC. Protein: CASSLVGQDRPYEQYF. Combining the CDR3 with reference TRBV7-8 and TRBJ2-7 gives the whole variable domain GAGVSQSPRYKVAKRGQDVALRCDPISGHVSLFWYQQALGQGPEFLTYFQNEAQLDKSGLPSDRFFAERPEGSVSTLKIQRTQQEDSAVYLCASSLVGQDRPYEQYFGPGTRLTVT.

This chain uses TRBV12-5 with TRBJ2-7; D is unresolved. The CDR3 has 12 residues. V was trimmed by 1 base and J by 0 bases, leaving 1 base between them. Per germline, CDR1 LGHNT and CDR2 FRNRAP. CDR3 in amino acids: CASGLGSYEQYF. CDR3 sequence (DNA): TGTGCTAGTGGTTTGGGCTCCTACGAGCAGTACTTC.

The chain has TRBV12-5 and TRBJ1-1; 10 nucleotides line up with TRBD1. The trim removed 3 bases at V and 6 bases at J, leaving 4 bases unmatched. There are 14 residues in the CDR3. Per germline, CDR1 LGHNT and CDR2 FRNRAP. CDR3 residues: CASGFGTGVAEAFF. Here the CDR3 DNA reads TGTGCTAGTGGTTTCGGGACAGGGGTTGCTGAAGCTTTCTTT.

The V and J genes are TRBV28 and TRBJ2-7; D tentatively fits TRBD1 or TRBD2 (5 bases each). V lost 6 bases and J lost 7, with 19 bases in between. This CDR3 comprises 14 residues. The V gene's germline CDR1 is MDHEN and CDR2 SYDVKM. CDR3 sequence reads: CASSNTGTVREQYF. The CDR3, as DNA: TGTGCCAGCAGCAATACCGGGACGGTGAGGGAGCAGTACTTC. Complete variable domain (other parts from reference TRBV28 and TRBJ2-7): DVKVTQSSRYLVKRTGEKVFLECVQDMDHENMFWYRQDPGLGLRLIYFSYDVKMKEKGDIPEGYSVSREKKERFSLILESASTNQTSMYLCASSNTGTVREQYFGPGTRLTVT.

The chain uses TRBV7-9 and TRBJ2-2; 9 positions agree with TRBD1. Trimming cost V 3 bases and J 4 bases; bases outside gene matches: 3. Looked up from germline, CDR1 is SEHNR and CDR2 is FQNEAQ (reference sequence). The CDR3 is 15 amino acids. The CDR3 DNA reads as TGTGCCAGCAGCTTCGGGACAGGGACCACCGGGGAGCTGTTTTTT. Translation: CASSFGTGTTGELFF.

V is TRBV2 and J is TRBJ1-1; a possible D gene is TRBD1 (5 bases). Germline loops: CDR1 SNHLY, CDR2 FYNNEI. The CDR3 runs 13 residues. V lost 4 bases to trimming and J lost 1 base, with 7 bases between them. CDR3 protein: CASSVQGNTEAFF. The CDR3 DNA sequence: TGTGCCAGCAGTGTGCAGGGGAACACTGAAGCTTTCTTT.

The CDR3 coding sequence is TGTGCCAGCACCTATCAGGTATACGACTATGGCTACACCTTC. Residues: CASTYQVYDYGYTF. J is TRBJ1-2 and V is TRBV6-5; D is uncertain. CDR1 and CDR2 from the germline V gene are MNHEY and SVGAGI. The V end lost 7 bases, the J end lost 3 bases, and 15 bases lay between the germline ends. CDR3 length: 14 amino acids.

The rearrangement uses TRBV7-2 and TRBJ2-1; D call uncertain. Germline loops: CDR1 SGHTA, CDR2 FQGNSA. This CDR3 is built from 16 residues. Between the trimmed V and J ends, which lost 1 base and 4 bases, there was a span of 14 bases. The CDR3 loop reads CASSLGGRTGYNEQFF. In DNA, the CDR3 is TGTGCCAGCAGCTTAGGAGGACGTACGGGTTACAATGAGCAGTTCTTC.

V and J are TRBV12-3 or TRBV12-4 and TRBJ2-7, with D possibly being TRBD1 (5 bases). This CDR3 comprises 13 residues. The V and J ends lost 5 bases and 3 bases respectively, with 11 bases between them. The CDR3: CASSLTANYEQYF. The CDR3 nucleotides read TGTGCCAGCAGTCTGACAGCTAACTACGAGCAGTACTTC.

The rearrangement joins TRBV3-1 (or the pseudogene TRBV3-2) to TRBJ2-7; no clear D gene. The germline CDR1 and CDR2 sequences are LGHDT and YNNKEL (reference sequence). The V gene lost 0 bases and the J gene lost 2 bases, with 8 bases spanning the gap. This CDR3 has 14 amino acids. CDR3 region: CASSQDPAAYEQYF. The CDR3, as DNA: TGTGCCAGCAGCCAAGACCCGGCTGCCTACGAGCAGTACTTC.

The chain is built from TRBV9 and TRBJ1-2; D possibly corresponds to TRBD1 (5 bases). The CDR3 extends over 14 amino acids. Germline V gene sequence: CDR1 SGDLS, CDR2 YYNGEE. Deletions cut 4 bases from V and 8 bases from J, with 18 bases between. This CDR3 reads CASSPFRDPGGYTF. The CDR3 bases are TGTGCCAGCAGCCCCTTCAGGGACCCGGGGGGCTACACCTTC. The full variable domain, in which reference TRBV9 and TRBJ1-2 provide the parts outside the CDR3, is DSGVTQTPKHLITATGQRVTLRCSPRSGDLSVYWYQQSLDQGLQFLIQYYNGEERAKGNILERFSAQQFPDLHSELNLSSLELGDSALYFCASSPFRDPGGYTFGSGTRLTVV.

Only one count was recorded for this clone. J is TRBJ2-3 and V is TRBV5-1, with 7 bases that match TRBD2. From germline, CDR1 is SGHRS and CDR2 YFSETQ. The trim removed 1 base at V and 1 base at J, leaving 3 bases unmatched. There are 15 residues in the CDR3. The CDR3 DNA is TGCGCCAGCAGCTTGTGGGAGGGCGGCACAGATACGCAGTATTTT. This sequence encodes CASSLWEGGTDTQYF. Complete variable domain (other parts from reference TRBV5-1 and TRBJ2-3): KAGVTQTPRYLIKTRGQQVTLSCSPISGHRSVSWYQQTPGQGLQFLFEYFSETQRNKGNFPGRFSGRQFSNSRSEMNVSTLELGDSALYLCASSLWEGGTDTQYFGPGTRLTVL.

The CDR3: CASSRDGTGVQPQHF. The CDR3, as DNA: TGCGCCAGCAGCAGGGACGGGACAGGGGTTCAGCCCCAGCATTTT. V usage is TRBV5-1 and J usage is TRBJ1-5; 10 bases are shared with TRBD1. The CDR3 extends over 15 amino acids. Trimming at V came to 4 bases and at J to 6 bases, leaving 7 bases not matched to a gene. Per germline, CDR1 SGHRS and CDR2 YFSETQ.

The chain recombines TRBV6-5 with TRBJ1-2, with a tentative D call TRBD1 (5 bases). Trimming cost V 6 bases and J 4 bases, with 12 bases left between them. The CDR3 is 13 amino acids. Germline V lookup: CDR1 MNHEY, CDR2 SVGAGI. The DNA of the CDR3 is TGTGCCAGCAGGGGGCTTTTTGGCTATGGCTACACCTTC. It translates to CASRGLFGYGYTF.

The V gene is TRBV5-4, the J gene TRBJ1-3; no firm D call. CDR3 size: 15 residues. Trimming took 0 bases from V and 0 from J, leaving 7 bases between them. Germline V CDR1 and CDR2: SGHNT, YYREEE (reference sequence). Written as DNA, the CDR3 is TGTGCCAGCAGCTTGGGAGGCTTCTCTGGAAACACCATATATTTT. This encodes CASSLGGFSGNTIYF. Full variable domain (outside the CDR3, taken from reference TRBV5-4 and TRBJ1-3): ETGVTQSPTHLIKTRGQQVTLRCSSQSGHNTVSWYQQALGQGPQFIFQYYREEENGRGNFPPRFSGLQFPNYSSELNVNALELDDSALYLCASSLGGFSGNTIYFGEGSWLTVV.

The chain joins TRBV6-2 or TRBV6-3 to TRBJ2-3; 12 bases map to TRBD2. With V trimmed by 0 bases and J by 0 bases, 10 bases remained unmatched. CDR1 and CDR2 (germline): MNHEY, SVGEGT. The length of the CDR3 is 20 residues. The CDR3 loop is CASSYSILAGGLLSTDTQYF. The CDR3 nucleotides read TGTGCCAGCAGTTACTCGATACTAGCGGGGGGCCTCCTTAGCACAGATACGCAGTATTTT.

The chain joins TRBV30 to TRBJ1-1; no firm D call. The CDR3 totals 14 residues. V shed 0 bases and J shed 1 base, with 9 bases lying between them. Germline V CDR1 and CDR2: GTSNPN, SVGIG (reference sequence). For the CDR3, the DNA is TGTGCCTGGAGTGTACTTCTCGGGAACACTGAAGCTTTCTTT. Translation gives CAWSVLLGNTEAFF.

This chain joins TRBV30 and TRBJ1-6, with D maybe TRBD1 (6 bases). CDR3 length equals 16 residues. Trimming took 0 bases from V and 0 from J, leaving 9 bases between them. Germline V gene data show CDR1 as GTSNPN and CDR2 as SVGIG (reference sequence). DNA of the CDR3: TGTGCCTGGAGTGTAGGGGGGAACTCCTATAATTCACCCCTCCACTTT. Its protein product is CAWSVGGNSYNSPLHF.

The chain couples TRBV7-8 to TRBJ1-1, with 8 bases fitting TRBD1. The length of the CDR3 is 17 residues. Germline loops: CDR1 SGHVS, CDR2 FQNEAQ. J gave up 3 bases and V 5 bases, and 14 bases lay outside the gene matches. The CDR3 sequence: CASSPPRQGRRDTEAFF. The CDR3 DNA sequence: TGTGCCAGCAGCCCACCGAGACAGGGGAGGAGGGACACTGAAGCTTTCTTT.

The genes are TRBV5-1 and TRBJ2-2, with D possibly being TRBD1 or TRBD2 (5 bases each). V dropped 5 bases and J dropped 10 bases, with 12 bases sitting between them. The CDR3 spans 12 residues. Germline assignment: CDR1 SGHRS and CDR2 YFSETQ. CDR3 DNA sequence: TGCGCCAGCAGTTCCGGGACGACGGAGCTGTTTTTT. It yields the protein CASSSGTTELFF.

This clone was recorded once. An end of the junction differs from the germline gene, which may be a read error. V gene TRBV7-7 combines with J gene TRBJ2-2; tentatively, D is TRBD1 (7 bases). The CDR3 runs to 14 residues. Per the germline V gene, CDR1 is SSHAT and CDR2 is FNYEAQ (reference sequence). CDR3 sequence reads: CASSSSRGAGELFF. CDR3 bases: TGTGCTAGCAGCTCCTCCAGGGGGGCCGGGGAGCTGTTTTTT.

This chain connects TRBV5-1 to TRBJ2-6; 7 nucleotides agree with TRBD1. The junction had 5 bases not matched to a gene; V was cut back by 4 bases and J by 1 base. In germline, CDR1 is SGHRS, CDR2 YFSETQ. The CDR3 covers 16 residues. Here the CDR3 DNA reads TGCGCCAGCAGCGACAGGGTACGGTCTGGGGCCAACGTCCTGACTTTC. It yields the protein CASSDRVRSGANVLTF.